The next 21 T cell receptor beta chains were all read from a single sample in a study of blood T cell repertoires in COVID-19. The protocol was immunoSEQ multiplex PCR, while the TCRdb copy is restricted to in-frame clones and leaves out a portion. The table has 270,000 or so clones, roughly 80% seen once. The source material was peripheral blood. These TCRs come from a woman aged 45-60 years who had recovered from COVID-19.

This chain joins TRBV19 and TRBJ1-1; the match to TRBD1 covers 10 bases. Trimming cost V 10 bases and J 3 bases; bases outside gene matches: 8. Germline lookup yields CDR1 LNHDA and CDR2 SQIVND (reference sequence). This CDR3 contains 14 residues. This CDR3 is CATRTGGYYTEAFF. In nucleotides, the CDR3 is TGTGCCACTCGGACAGGGGGTTATTACACTGAAGCTTTCTTT.

This sequence joins TRBV19 and TRBJ1-5; 7 bases fit TRBD1. This CDR3 region has 14 residues. Germline V gene lookup returns CDR1 LNHDA and CDR2 SQIVND (reference sequence). V lost 5 bases, J lost 6 bases, and 7 bases stayed unmatched. DNA for the CDR3: TGTGCCAGTAGTTCCGGACAGGCAACTCAGCCCCAGCATTTT. Protein: CASSSGQATQPQHF.

V is TRBV9 and J is TRBJ1-2; 8 nucleotides match TRBD1. The CDR3 sequence is 14 residues long. Germline V gene sequence: CDR1 SGDLS, CDR2 YYNGEE. V gave up 0 bases and J gave up 6 bases; unmatched junction bases: 4. Written as DNA, the CDR3 is TGTGCCAGCAGCGTAGACAGGGGGGCCAATGGCTACACCTTC. It translates to CASSVDRGANGYTF.

This clone was seen once. V usage is TRBV29-1 and J usage is TRBJ2-6; possible D gene TRBD1, 6 bases. Germline V CDR1 and CDR2: SQVTM, ANQGSEA. The CDR3 runs to 14 residues. With 6 bases removed from V and 2 bases from J, the gap between germline ends came to 11 bases. The CDR3 reads CSVFSGAGANVLTF. The CDR3 DNA reads as TGCAGCGTATTTTCAGGGGCTGGGGCCAACGTCCTGACTTTC.

The rearrangement uses TRBV6-2 or TRBV6-3 and TRBJ2-3, with D possibly matching TRBD2 (6 bases). This CDR3 region has 14 residues. Trimming removed 4 bases at V and 5 bases at J, with 13 bases between. Germline CDR1 is MNHEY and CDR2 is SVGEGT. CDR3 bases: TGTGCCAGCAGTTGGTCTAGCGTGGGAGATACGCAGTATTTT. It codes for CASSWSSVGDTQYF.

The chain employs TRBV6-5 and TRBJ1-2; no firm D call. The germline V and J ends were trimmed by 6 bases and 3 bases, with 17 bases remaining between them. This CDR3 is 15 amino acids long. Germline V gives CDR1 MNHEY, CDR2 SVGAGI. The CDR3 DNA reads as TGTGCCAGCAGGGACTTGAGGGCGCGGTACTATGGCTACACCTTC. Its translation is CASRDLRARYYGYTF.

The chain carries TRBV28 and TRBJ1-2; 11 positions agree with TRBD1. Germline lookup yields CDR1 MDHEN and CDR2 SYDVKM. Trimming took 7 bases from V and 7 from J; bases not matched to a gene: 5. The CDR3 totals 13 residues. CDR3 sequence reads: CASTTGQGGGYTF. CDR3 bases: TGTGCCAGCACTACGGGACAGGGGGGTGGCTACACCTTC.

V is TRBV19 and J is TRBJ2-1, with TRBD2 matching over 13 bases. CDR1 and CDR2 from the germline V gene are LNHDA and SQIVND (reference sequence). Trimming removed 8 bases from V and 9 bases from J; junction bases left unmatched: 13. The CDR3 consists of 16 residues. The CDR3 here is CASGRLAGGGRGEQFF. In DNA, the CDR3 is TGTGCCAGTGGTAGACTAGCGGGAGGTGGCAGGGGTGAGCAGTTCTTC.

This clone was observed a few times. The CDR3 loop is CASSLLAGASYEQYF. The CDR3 DNA sequence: TGCGCCAGCAGCTTACTAGCGGGGGCCTCCTACGAGCAGTACTTC. J is TRBJ2-7 and V is TRBV5-1; TRBD2 matches at 11 bases. Trimming removed 2 bases from V and 0 bases from J; junction bases left unmatched: 1. CDR3 size: 15 residues. Germline V gene sequence: CDR1 SGHRS, CDR2 YFSETQ.

This chain connects TRBV30 to TRBJ1-6, with TRBD1 identical over 7 bases. Germline V gives CDR1 GTSNPN, CDR2 SVGIG (reference sequence). The ends lost 3 bases at V and 6 bases at J; junction bases unmatched: 17. The length of the CDR3 is 18 residues. The CDR3 DNA sequence: TGTGCCTGGAGAGTATGGCTAAATTCCGGGACAGCTAATTCACCCCTCCACTTT. It encodes CAWRVWLNSGTANSPLHF.

The chain recombines TRBV6-1 with TRBJ2-4; maybe TRBD1 (6 bases). Germline V gene lookup returns CDR1 MNHNS and CDR2 SASEGT. V was trimmed by 2 bases and J by 16 bases, leaving 15 bases between them. CDR3 length: 12 residues. Here the CDR3 DNA reads TGTGCCAGCAGTGAATCCTCCCGGACAGCCTACTTC. This encodes CASSESSRTAYF.

This clone appeared once. The CDR3, as DNA: TGTGCCAGCAGTCCGACAGGGGCTAAGAACATTCAGTACTTC. Translation: CASSPTGAKNIQYF. The J gene is TRBJ2-4, the V gene TRBV27; 8 positions match TRBD1. Germline CDR1 reads MNHEY; CDR2 reads SMNVEV (reference sequence). With V trimmed by 5 bases and J by 7 bases, 7 bases remained unmatched. The CDR3 is 14 residues long.

As DNA, the CDR3 is TGCAGCGTTGGGATAGCGGGAGGTTACCACAATGAGCAGTTCTTC. Encoded protein: CSVGIAGGYHNEQFF. The V gene is TRBV29-1, the J gene TRBJ2-1, with TRBD2 identical over 10 bases. The ends lost 4 bases at V and 5 bases at J; junction bases unmatched: 8. Looked up from germline, CDR1 is SQVTM and CDR2 is ANQGSEA. This CDR3 has 15 amino acids.

This clone showed up just a few times. The chain is built from TRBV4-2 and TRBJ2-3, with D perhaps TRBD2 (7 bases). This CDR3 comprises 12 residues. CDR1 is LGHNA, CDR2 YNFKEQ, per germline. The V end lost 4 bases, the J end lost 10 bases, and 12 bases lay between the germline ends. CDR3 region: CASSPGGLAQYF. The CDR3 coding sequence is TGTGCCAGCAGCCCCGGGGGGCTTGCGCAGTATTTT.

V is TRBV3-1 (or the pseudogene TRBV3-2) and J is TRBJ1-1; D is possibly TRBD1 (5 bases). V dropped 1 base and J dropped 6 bases, with 12 bases sitting between them. Germline CDR1 is LGHDT and CDR2 is YNNKEL (reference sequence). CDR3 length equals 14 residues. CDR3 in amino acids: CASSQAWGEPEAFF. DNA of the CDR3: TGTGCCAGCAGCCAAGCGTGGGGCGAACCTGAAGCTTTCTTT.

The gene calls are TRBV6-5 and TRBJ1-1; tentatively, D is TRBD1 (5 bases). Trimming left V 9 bases short and J 2 bases short, with 13 bases between. The CDR3 is 13 amino acids. The germline gives CDR1 MNHEY, CDR2 SVGAGI. CDR3 nucleotide sequence: TGTGCCAGTCGCCAGGGAACCAACACTGAAGCTTTCTTT. The encoded protein is CASRQGTNTEAFF.

This clone turned up a few times. The chain links TRBV18 to TRBJ2-1; 9 nucleotides match TRBD1. Germline CDR1 KGHSH, CDR2 LQKENI. CDR3 length equals 14 residues. Trimming removed 4 bases from V and 15 bases from J; junction bases left unmatched: 13. The CDR3 loop is CASSLAPGQGPAFF. CDR3 DNA: TGTGCCAGCTCACTCGCCCCGGGACAGGGACCTGCGTTCTTC.

The chain links TRBV6-1 to TRBJ1-2; 7 bases are shared with TRBD1. V shed 0 bases and J 8 bases; nucleotides not matched to a gene: 18. In germline, CDR1 is MNHNS, CDR2 SASEGT. The CDR3 contains 18 residues. CDR3 amino acids: CASSEAGGTDLAYMGYTF. The CDR3 DNA reads as TGTGCCAGCAGTGAAGCCGGAGGGACAGACCTAGCGTATATGGGCTACACCTTC.

The chain employs TRBV4-3 and TRBJ2-2, with D hard to call. Germline CDR1 LGHNA, CDR2 YSLEER. This CDR3 is 16 amino acids long. The V gene lost 1 base and the J gene lost 6 bases, with 15 bases spanning the gap. The CDR3 region is CASSQVFVSLAGELFF. The CDR3 DNA reads TGCGCCAGCAGCCAAGTTTTCGTTTCATTAGCCGGGGAGCTGTTTTTT.

The rearrangement links TRBV27 to TRBJ2-3; maybe TRBD2 (5 bases). Between the trimmed V and J ends, which lost 6 bases and 2 bases, there was a span of 12 bases. The CDR3 loop spans 14 amino acids. The germline V gene encodes CDR1 MNHEY and CDR2 SMNVEV (reference sequence). CDR3 DNA: TGTGCCAGCAGCCGGGGAACAGCCACAGATACGCAGTATTTT. Protein sequence: CASSRGTATDTQYF.

The J gene is TRBJ2-3, the V gene TRBV9; D call uncertain. CDR1 SGDLS and CDR2 YYNGEE come from the germline V gene. With 1 base removed from V and 3 bases from J, the gap between germline ends came to 12 bases. The CDR3 totals 15 residues. The CDR3 region has the DNA TGTGCCAGCAGCGTATACCCCACAGATACAGATACGCAGTATTTT. Translated: CASSVYPTDTDTQYF.